Below, 17 T cell receptor beta chains from the same sample are listed, as sequenced in a study of blood T cell repertoires in COVID-19. The assay was immunoSEQ multiplex PCR, and TCRdb's table has in-frame clones only and misses some. Of about 430,000 clones in the sample, more than 70% are singletons; the top ten hold approximately 1.5%. The sample was PBMCs or T cells enriched from blood (not recorded which). The receptors stem from a woman between 18 and 29 years old who had been exposed to COVID-19.

CDR3 in amino acids: CASSVDQGRYNEQFF. The CDR3 DNA reads as TGTGCCAGCAGCGTAGATCAGGGCCGATACAATGAGCAGTTCTTC. The rearrangement links TRBV9 to TRBJ2-1; TRBD1 might be the D (5 bases). The germline V gene has CDR1 SGDLS and CDR2 YYNGEE. This CDR3 comprises 15 residues. V lost 0 bases, J lost 4 bases, and 11 bases lay in between.

Only a few counts were recorded for this clone. The CDR3: CASSFLSSYNEQFF. CDR3 sequence (DNA): TGTGCCAGCAGTTTCCTAAGCTCCTACAATGAGCAGTTCTTC. The J gene is TRBJ2-1, the V gene TRBV27; D gene uncertain. In germline, CDR1 is MNHEY, CDR2 SMNVEV (reference sequence). The CDR3 length is 14 residues. Trimming left V 3 bases short and J 0 bases short, with 6 bases between.

The gene calls are TRBV5-1 and TRBJ1-5; TRBD1 matches 7 bases. CDR1 is SGHRS and CDR2 is YFSETQ in the germline V gene. The CDR3 loop spans 15 amino acids. V dropped 2 bases and J dropped 4; count of bases not matched to a gene: 6. CDR3 protein: CASSLDGTANQPQHF. The CDR3 DNA sequence: TGCGCCAGCAGCTTAGACGGGACAGCAAATCAGCCCCAGCATTTT.

The chain combines TRBV19 with TRBJ2-7; 7 nucleotides line up with TRBD2. Germline trimming cut 2 bases from V and 1 base from J; bases unmatched to any gene: 5. This CDR3 is 15 amino acids long. Germline CDR1 reads LNHDA; CDR2 reads SQIVND (reference sequence). CDR3 region: CASSITTGGSYEQYF. In nucleotides, the CDR3 is TGTGCCAGTAGTATAACTACGGGGGGATCCTACGAGCAGTACTTC.

This clone was counted once. The chain joins TRBV14 to TRBJ2-2; perhaps TRBD2 as D (6 bases). This CDR3 spans 15 amino acids. The germline V and J ends were trimmed by 1 base and 4 bases, with 10 bases remaining between them. Germline V gives CDR1 SGHDN, CDR2 FVKESK. The CDR3 loop reads CASSQVGGLTGELFF. CDR3 coding DNA: TGTGCCAGCAGCCAAGTGGGGGGACTCACCGGGGAGCTGTTTTTT.

The rearrangement joins TRBV11-3 to TRBJ2-1; a possible D gene is TRBD2 (5 bases). Trimming stripped 2 bases from V and 10 bases from J, with 15 bases between. The CDR3 extends over 14 amino acids. The germline V gene encodes CDR1 SGHNT and CDR2 YENEEA. The CDR3 loop reads CASSLQYIPGEQFF. The CDR3 bases are TGTGCCAGCAGCTTACAATACATCCCGGGGGAGCAGTTCTTC.

This clone was picked up a small number of times. The V gene is TRBV6-4, the J gene TRBJ2-3; 7 bases line up with TRBD2. The CDR3 loop spans 15 amino acids. Germline loops: CDR1 MRHNA, CDR2 SNTAGT. V shed 1 base and J 1 base; nucleotides not matched to a gene: 2. The CDR3 here is CASSDYAGGTDTQYF. As DNA, the CDR3 is TGTGCCAGCAGTGACTACGCGGGGGGCACAGATACGCAGTATTTT.

This sequence joins TRBV7-9 and TRBJ1-1; D is perhaps TRBD1 (6 bases). This CDR3 region has 15 residues. Germline lookup yields CDR1 SEHNR and CDR2 FQNEAQ (reference sequence). The ends were cut back, 5 bases at V and 0 bases at J, with 13 bases in the middle. The CDR3: CASSPKTGLNTEAFF. CDR3 nucleotides: TGTGCCAGCAGCCCAAAGACAGGATTGAACACTGAAGCTTTCTTT.

The gene calls are TRBV7-9 and TRBJ1-3; D gene unclear. The CDR3 runs 15 residues. Per the germline V gene, CDR1 is SEHNR and CDR2 is FQNEAQ (reference sequence). The germline V and J ends were trimmed by 0 bases and 0 bases, with 6 bases remaining between them. Here the CDR3 DNA reads TGTGCCAGCAGCTTAGCGTTCCTCTCTGGAAACACCATATATTTT. Residues: CASSLAFLSGNTIYF.

The rearrangement joins TRBV5-1 to TRBJ1-1; D possibly corresponds to TRBD1 (6 bases). Trimming took off 1 base at V and 4 bases at J, with 8 bases between the two ends. CDR1 and CDR2 (germline): SGHRS, YFSETQ. The CDR3 is 13 amino acids. The CDR3 nucleotides read TGCGCCAGCAGCTTGCGCAGGGGCACTGAAGCTTTCTTT. This codes for CASSLRRGTEAFF.

The J gene is TRBJ2-5, the V gene TRBV5-4; D remains unclear. This CDR3 is built from 13 residues. The germline CDR1 and CDR2 sequences are SGHNT and YYREEE (reference sequence). V was pared by 4 bases and J by 4 bases, with 11 bases between. Here the CDR3 reads CASSPASVETQYF. CDR3 DNA: TGTGCCAGCAGCCCCGCTAGTGTAGAGACCCAGTACTTC.

The chain uses TRBV19 and TRBJ2-7; a weak D match, TRBD2 (5 bases). Germline V gene lookup returns CDR1 LNHDA and CDR2 SQIVND (reference sequence). The CDR3 contains 14 residues. Trimming removed 3 bases from V and 5 bases from J, with 14 bases in between. CDR3 in DNA: TGTGCCAGTAGTATGGGAGCCAGACAAGACGAGCAGTACTTC. Translated: CASSMGARQDEQYF. Full variable domain (rest looked up from reference TRBV19 and TRBJ2-7): DGGITQSPKYLFRKEGQNVTLSCEQNLNHDAMYWYRQDPGQGLRLIYYSQIVNDFQKGDIAEGYSVSREKKESFPLTVTSAQKNPTAFYLCASSMGARQDEQYFGPGTRLTVT.

J is TRBJ2-4 and V is TRBV6-1; 14 positions agree with TRBD2. Germline values: CDR1 MNHNS, CDR2 SASEGT. The CDR3 is 17 residues long. V lost 2 bases to trimming and J lost 9 bases; unmatched junction nucleotides: 9. This chain's CDR3 is CASSEQLTSGREVIQYF. CDR3 nucleotide sequence: TGTGCCAGCAGTGAACAGCTGACTAGCGGGAGGGAGGTCATTCAGTACTTC.

This chain uses TRBV19 with TRBJ2-7; unclear D gene. CDR1 is LNHDA and CDR2 is SQIVND in the germline V gene (reference sequence). V dropped 3 bases and J dropped 7 bases, with 16 bases sitting between them. The CDR3 spans 14 residues. DNA for the CDR3: TGTGCCAGTAGTATGGCAGGTCGTTCTCCAGAGCAGTACTTC. It translates to CASSMAGRSPEQYF.

The chain links TRBV18 to TRBJ1-5; TRBD1 aligns across 10 bases. The CDR3 runs to 15 residues. Germline trimming cut 2 bases from V and 6 bases from J; bases unmatched to any gene: 4. Germline V gene data show CDR1 as KGHSH and CDR2 as LQKENI. This CDR3 is CASSPDRGLGQPQHF. CDR3 nucleotides: TGTGCCAGCTCACCAGACAGGGGGCTTGGTCAGCCCCAGCATTTT. Looking up the rest from reference TRBV18 and TRBJ1-5 gives the full variable domain: NAGVMQNPRHLVRRRGQEARLRCSPMKGHSHVYWYRQLPEEGLKFMVYLQKENIIDESGMPKERFSAEFPKEGPSILRIQQVVRGDSAAYFCASSPDRGLGQPQHFGDGTRLSIL.

The rearrangement links TRBV28 to TRBJ2-2; 9 bases match TRBD1. Germline V lookup: CDR1 MDHEN, CDR2 SYDVKM. V gave up 6 bases and J gave up 3 bases; unmatched junction bases: 2. This CDR3 is built from 14 residues. CDR3 DNA sequence: TGTGCCAGCAGGGGACAGGGAGACACCGGGGAGCTGTTTTTT. Its protein product is CASRGQGDTGELFF.

The chain carries TRBV5-1 and TRBJ2-1; a weak D match, TRBD2 (5 bases). Trimming left V 7 bases short and J 5 bases short, with 25 bases between. Germline V gene data show CDR1 as SGHRS and CDR2 as YFSETQ. This CDR3 comprises 17 residues. The CDR3 reads CASQRVLTNVNNNEQFF. The CDR3 DNA is TGCGCCAGCCAGAGGGTATTAACGAATGTAAACAACAATGAGCAGTTCTTC.